The 11 T cell receptor beta chains in this list originate from one sample, sequenced in a study of blood T cell repertoires in COVID-19. Assay: immunoSEQ multiplex PCR; the TCRdb copy retains only in-frame clones and omits some. The sample contains over 200,000 clones, under 90% of which appear only once. Sample: peripheral blood. These receptors all come from a woman older than 75 with COVID-19, enrolled during active disease.

The V and J genes are TRBV5-1 and TRBJ1-3; D is undetermined. Per the germline V gene, CDR1 is SGHRS and CDR2 is YFSETQ. This CDR3 has 15 residues. The ends were cut back, 4 bases at V and 0 bases at J, with 11 bases in the middle. The CDR3 DNA sequence: TGCGCCAGCAGCCTAAGCGGGGTCTCTGGAAACACCATATATTTT. As protein: CASSLSGVSGNTIYF.

This chain joins TRBV5-6 and TRBJ1-1; no clear D gene. Germline V gene sequence: CDR1 SGHDT, CDR2 YYEEEE. The CDR3 totals 12 residues. V lost 0 bases and J 8 bases, leaving 8 bases between the germline ends. CDR3 region: CASSLAWREAFF. The CDR3 DNA is TGTGCCAGCAGCTTGGCGTGGAGGGAAGCTTTCTTT.

This clone was seen only once. J is TRBJ2-1 and V is TRBV19, with a possible D match to TRBD1 (6 bases). The germline gives CDR1 LNHDA, CDR2 SQIVND (reference sequence). V was clipped by 6 bases and J by 4 bases, with 13 bases between them. This CDR3 comprises 14 residues. CDR3 coding DNA: TGTGCCAGTAGGAACAGGGAGTTTTACAATGAGCAGTTCTTC. Its translation: CASRNREFYNEQFF.

The chain combines TRBV28 with TRBJ2-4, with TRBD2 as a possible D gene (5 bases). CDR3 size: 15 residues. Germline V lookup: CDR1 MDHEN, CDR2 SYDVKM. Trimming removed 5 bases from V and 0 bases from J, with 11 bases in between. The CDR3 coding sequence is TGTGCCAGCAGTCCCCCCGGGGTAGCCAAAAACATTCAGTACTTC. Residues: CASSPPGVAKNIQYF.

This clone came up once. The chain employs TRBV27 and TRBJ2-3; TRBD2 matches at 9 bases. CDR3 length equals 15 residues. J was trimmed by 6 bases and V by 2 bases; bases with no gene match: 6. Germline V gene data show CDR1 as MNHEY and CDR2 as SMNVEV (reference sequence). The CDR3 DNA reads as TGTGCCAGCAGTTTAGTCGGACTAGCGTTGGATACGCAGTATTTT. It specifies CASSLVGLALDTQYF.

A note on this clone: The same CDR3 arises from other DNA sequences in this sample as well. The CDR3 DNA reads TGTGCCAGCAGCTTACAGGGAAACACTGAAGCTTTCTTT. This gives the protein CASSLQGNTEAFF. The chain employs TRBV11-2 and TRBJ1-1; D is possibly TRBD1 (5 bases). The CDR3 is 13 residues long. With 2 bases removed from V and 2 bases from J, the gap between germline ends came to 6 bases. CDR1 SGHAT and CDR2 FQNNGV come from the germline V gene.

V gene TRBV21-1 combines with J gene TRBJ2-5; whether TRBD2, the table's D call, matches the DNA was not checked. TRBV21-1 is described as a pseudogene. CDR3 length: 18 amino acids. The CDR3 coding sequence is TGTGCCAGCAGCAAAACCGAGGAGGGACTAGCGGCAAAAGAGACCCAGTACTTC. Its protein is CASSKTEEGLAAKETQYF.

The chain has TRBV6-5 and TRBJ1-2; D is unclear. V was shortened by 4 bases and J by 6 bases, with 12 bases between the two germline ends. The CDR3 spans 13 residues. The V gene's germline CDR1 is MNHEY and CDR2 SVGAGI. The DNA of the CDR3 is TGTGCCAGCAGTTCCCCACGGAGTGATGGCTACACCTTC. Translated: CASSSPRSDGYTF.

The chain employs TRBV7-8 and TRBJ2-7, with 9 bases aligning to TRBD2. The CDR3 has 14 residues. Trimming cost V 5 bases and J 5 bases; bases outside gene matches: 7. Germline assignment: CDR1 SGHVS and CDR2 FQNEAQ. DNA of the CDR3: TGTGCCAGCAGCCCCCGGCGGGGGGGTGACGAGCAGTACTTC. Protein product: CASSPRRGGDEQYF.

This chain uses TRBV19 with TRBJ1-1; D is unresolved. The CDR3 is 13 amino acids. Germline CDR1 LNHDA, CDR2 SQIVND (reference sequence). V gave up 4 bases and J gave up 1 base, with 7 bases separating them. The CDR3: CASSSQANTEAFF. CDR3 in DNA: TGTGCCAGTAGTAGCCAGGCGAACACTGAAGCTTTCTTT.

V gene TRBV5-1 combines with J gene TRBJ1-5, with D possibly matching TRBD1 (5 bases). Germline CDR1 and CDR2: SGHRS and YFSETQ. CDR3 length equals 15 residues. V was clipped by 0 bases and J by 3 bases, with 10 bases between them. This chain's CDR3 is CASSLGTPHNQPQHF. CDR3 sequence (DNA): TGCGCCAGCAGCTTGGGGACACCTCACAATCAGCCCCAGCATTTT.